The clone carrying this T cell receptor beta chain was seen only once. The junction departs from germline at one end; a sequencing error may be responsible. This sample was included in a study of type 1 and type 2 diabetes patients. Looking at the study overall: CD4+ or CD8+ T cells were positively selected from PBMCs with microbeads. A total of roughly 20,000,000 paired-end reads came from the whole study.

The CDR3 contains 15 residues. Germline-derived CDR1 and CDR2 are DFQATT and SNEGSKA (reference sequence). PCR was run on genomic DNA. Multiplex PCR with 30 forward and 13 reverse primers amplified the TCR beta CDR3. Each CDR3 protein gets one entry after TCRdb re-called the multiplex PCR reads with MiXCR. Counted here are fewer than 300,000 distinct CDR3 sequences, 40% to 50% occurring once; the ten biggest clones make up roughly 15%. The sequence was obtained from a man in his late teens or twenties with type 2 diabetes. The J gene is TRBJ2-3, the V gene TRBV20-1; D possibly matches TRBD1 or TRBD2 (6 bases each). The specimen sequenced was peripheral blood mononuclear cells (PBMCs). The CDR3 DNA reads TGCAGTGCTAGCGACAGGACTACCGGCACAAATACGCAGTATTTT. Translating gives CSASDRTTGTNTQYF.